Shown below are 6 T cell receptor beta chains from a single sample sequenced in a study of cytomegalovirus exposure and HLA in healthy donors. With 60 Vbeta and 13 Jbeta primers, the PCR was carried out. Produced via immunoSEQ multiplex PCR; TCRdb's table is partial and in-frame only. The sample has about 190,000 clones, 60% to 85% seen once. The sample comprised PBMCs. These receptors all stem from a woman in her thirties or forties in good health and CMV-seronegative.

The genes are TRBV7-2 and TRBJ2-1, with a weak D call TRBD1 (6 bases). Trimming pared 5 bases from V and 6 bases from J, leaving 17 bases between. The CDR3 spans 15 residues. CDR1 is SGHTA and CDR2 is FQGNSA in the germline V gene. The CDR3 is CASSPQGLDRNEQFF. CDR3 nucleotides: TGTGCCAGCAGCCCCCAGGGGCTTGATCGCAATGAGCAGTTCTTC. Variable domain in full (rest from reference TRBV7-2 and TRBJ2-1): GAGVSQSPSNKVTEKGKDVELRCDPISGHTALYWYRQSLGQGLEFLIYFQGNSAPDKSGLPSDRFSAERTGGSVSTLTIQRTQQEDSAVYLCASSPQGLDRNEQFFGPGTRLTVL.

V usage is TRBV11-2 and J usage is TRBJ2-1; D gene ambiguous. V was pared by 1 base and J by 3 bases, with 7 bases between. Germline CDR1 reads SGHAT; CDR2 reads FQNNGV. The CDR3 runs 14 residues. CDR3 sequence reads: CASSLVIHYNEQFF. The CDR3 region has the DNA TGTGCCAGCAGCTTAGTGATACACTACAATGAGCAGTTCTTC.

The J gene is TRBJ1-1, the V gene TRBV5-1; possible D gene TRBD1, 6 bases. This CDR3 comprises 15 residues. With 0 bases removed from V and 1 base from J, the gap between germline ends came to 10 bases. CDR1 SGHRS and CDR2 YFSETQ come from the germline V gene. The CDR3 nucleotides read TGCGCCAGCAGCTTGGTTGGCAGGGGGAACACTGAAGCTTTCTTT. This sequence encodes CASSLVGRGNTEAFF.

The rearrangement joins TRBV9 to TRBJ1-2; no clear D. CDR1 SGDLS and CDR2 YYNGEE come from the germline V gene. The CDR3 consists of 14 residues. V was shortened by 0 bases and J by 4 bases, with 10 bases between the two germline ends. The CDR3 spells CASSVVSRRYGYTF. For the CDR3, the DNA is TGTGCCAGCAGCGTAGTATCGAGGCGCTATGGCTACACCTTC.

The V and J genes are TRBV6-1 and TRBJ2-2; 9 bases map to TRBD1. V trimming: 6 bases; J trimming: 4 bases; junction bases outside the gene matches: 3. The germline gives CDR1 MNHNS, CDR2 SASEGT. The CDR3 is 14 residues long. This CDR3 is CASRQGAGTGELFF. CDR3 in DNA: TGTGCCAGCAGACAGGGGGCAGGCACCGGGGAGCTGTTTTTT.

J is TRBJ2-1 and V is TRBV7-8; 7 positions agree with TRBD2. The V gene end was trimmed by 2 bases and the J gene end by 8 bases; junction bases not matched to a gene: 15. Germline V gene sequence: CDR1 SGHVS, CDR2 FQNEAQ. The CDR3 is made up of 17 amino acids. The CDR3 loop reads CASSLWVGGLQGDEQFF. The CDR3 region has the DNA TGTGCCAGCAGCTTATGGGTGGGAGGGCTTCAGGGCGATGAGCAGTTCTTC. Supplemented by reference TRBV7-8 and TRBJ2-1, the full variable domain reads GAGVSQSPRYKVAKRGQDVALRCDPISGHVSLFWYQQALGQGPEFLTYFQNEAQLDKSGLPSDRFFAERPEGSVSTLKIQRTQQEDSAVYLCASSLWVGGLQGDEQFFGPGTRLTVL.